This T cell receptor beta chain stems from a study of early T cells in non-severe SARS-CoV-2 infection. Study details: With bulk RNA from unsorted whole blood as input, sequencing yielded unpaired chains. General study results and limits: VDJdb matches were skewed toward anti-spike CD8 T cell responses.

Attachment of unique molecular identifiers to individual cDNA molecules was performed. Each CDR3 protein gets one entry after TCRdb re-called the 5' RACE reads with MiXCR. The data show roughly 30,000 distinct CDR3 sequences, with approximately 4.3% seen just once and 9.5% to 13% held by the top ten. V gave up 2 bases and J gave up 0 bases, with 9 bases separating them. The CDR3 loop spans 15 amino acids. This clonotype came up many times. The antigen is not known. V gene TRBV12-3 or TRBV12-4 combines with J gene TRBJ2-3; D uncertain. The sequenced sample was whole blood. The source is an adult who was a healthcare worker with PCR-confirmed SARS-CoV-2 infection or an uninfected control (not recorded which). Here the CDR3 reads CASSLLVPSTDTQYF. As DNA, the CDR3 is TGTGCCAGCAGTTTACTGGTCCCTAGCACAGATACGCAGTATTTT.